This T cell receptor beta chain appears in the sequencing data of a study of T cell responses to AZD1222 COVID-19 vaccine (dated by TCRdb to the early 2020s). In the study overall: TCR sequencing was performed for about 250 trial participants, of whom approximately 200 were given two doses of AZD1222 and some 26 were given two doses of MenACWY control vaccine. Trial participants were enrolled by age into 18-55, 56-69 and 70-plus year subgroups, with approximately 160, 26 and 62 TCR-sequenced participants respectively.

From the cysteine up to the phenylalanine, the CDR3 has a length of 17 residues. Just CDR3 DNA is preserved here, 51 bases in frame from base 1. The germline V gene gives CDR1 as SGHRS and CDR2 as YFSETQ. After removal of 4 bases from V and 4 bases from J, the junction retains 13 bases not matched to a gene. Beyond this particular receptor, the publication reports: Conclusions about previously exposed vaccinees are limited, since just a handful of AZD1222 recipients were seropositive for SARS-CoV-2 at baseline. After two AZD1222 doses, both the breadth and the depth of spike-specific TCRs were significantly higher than at day 0 and than in MenACWY recipients. CD4 TCRs associated with the vaccine covered the entire spike protein, and the dominant responses were in regions 160-218 and 743-854. Epitopes outside the regions mutated in the B.1.351 and B.1.1.7 variants were reportedly recognized by nearly half of the unique spike-specific TCRs. Because no day 14 peak-response samples were available, the repertoires could be characterized only after the peak T cell response. Participants were mostly white British and included more females than males, and it was suggested by the authors that clonal diversity may have been underestimated. The 56-69-year group was small, and its depth increase did not reach significance, likely because of low power.

The time point label corresponds to: about 28 days (+/-7) after the second vaccine dose. The sample's treatment or condition label is to be understood as: meningococcal conjugate vaccine given as trial control. Samples from vaccinated people were obtained from the UK trials COV001 and COV002, which included a single-blind randomized controlled phase 2/3 trial of AZD1222 (ChAdOx1 nCoV-19) in healthy adults. For TCRbeta chain sequencing, PBMC samples from trial participants were taken at day 0 and at day 28 after the second dose. This clone is a singleton in its sample. There is no known antigen for this receptor. The record has no base qualities; no much larger clone is one base away. The CDR3 regions of human TCRbeta chains were analyzed by immunosequencing. The published analysis was carried out like this. Repertoire TCRs were checked for matches against a reference library of SARS-CoV-2-specific TCRs that had been generated using the MIRA antigen-specificity platform. Breadth was defined as the fraction of unique TCRs that were SARS-CoV-2-associated, and depth was defined as the fraction of total T cells that were SARS-CoV-2-associated. Using the MIRA data, every spike-specific TCR was mapped to the spike region that the TCR reacted to and assigned to either a CD4 or a CD8 class. Log10-transformed breadth and depth values were compared by one-way ANOVA with Sidak's multiple comparisons tests. Imported from immuneACCESS, the table was reduced by TCRdb to in-frame sequences with V and J called. These copies leave out some clones; in studies compared against another copy, an unresolved V gene accounts for under half, and the cause of the remainder is not known. V and J calls plus clone size are reproduced from that table; the DNA served to infer D and trimming. The table for this sample lists 130,000 or so clones; approximately 90% of them were counted only once. The top ten clonotypes cover 4% to 5% of the sample.

The sequence joins TRBV5-1 to TRBJ2-7; a stretch of 11 junction bases matches TRBD1. Sequencing was performed on peripheral blood, taken 28 days after the second dose of the MenACWY control vaccine. This clonotype was obtained from an adult who received the MenACWY meningococcal vaccine as a control. At the DNA level, the sequence is TGCGCCAGCAGCCTCCGGCGGACAGGGGGCGTCGATTACGAGCAGTACTTC. Its translation reads: CASSLRRTGGVDYEQYF.